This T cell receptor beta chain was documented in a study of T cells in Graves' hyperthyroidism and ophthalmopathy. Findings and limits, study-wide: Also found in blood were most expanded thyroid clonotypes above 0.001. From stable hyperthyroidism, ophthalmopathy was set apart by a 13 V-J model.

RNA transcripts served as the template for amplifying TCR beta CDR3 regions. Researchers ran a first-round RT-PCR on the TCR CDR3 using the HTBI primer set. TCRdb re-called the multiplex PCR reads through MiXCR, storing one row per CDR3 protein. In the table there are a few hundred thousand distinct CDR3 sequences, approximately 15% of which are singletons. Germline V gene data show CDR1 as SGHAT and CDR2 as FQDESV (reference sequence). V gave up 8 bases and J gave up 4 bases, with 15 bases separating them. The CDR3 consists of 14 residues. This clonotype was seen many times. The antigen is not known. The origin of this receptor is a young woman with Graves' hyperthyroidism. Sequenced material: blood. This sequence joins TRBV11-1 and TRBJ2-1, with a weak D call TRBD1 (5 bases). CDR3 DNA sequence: TGTGCCAGCGCCCAGGGTGGGTTGTACAATGAGCAGTTCTTC. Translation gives CASAQGGLYNEQFF. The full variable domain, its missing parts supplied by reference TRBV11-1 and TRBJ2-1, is EAEVAQSPRYKITEKSQAVAFWCDPISGHATLYWYRQILGQGPELLVQFQDESVVDDSQLPKDRFSAERLKGVDSTLKIQPAELGDSAMYLCASAQGGLYNEQFFGPGTRLTVL.